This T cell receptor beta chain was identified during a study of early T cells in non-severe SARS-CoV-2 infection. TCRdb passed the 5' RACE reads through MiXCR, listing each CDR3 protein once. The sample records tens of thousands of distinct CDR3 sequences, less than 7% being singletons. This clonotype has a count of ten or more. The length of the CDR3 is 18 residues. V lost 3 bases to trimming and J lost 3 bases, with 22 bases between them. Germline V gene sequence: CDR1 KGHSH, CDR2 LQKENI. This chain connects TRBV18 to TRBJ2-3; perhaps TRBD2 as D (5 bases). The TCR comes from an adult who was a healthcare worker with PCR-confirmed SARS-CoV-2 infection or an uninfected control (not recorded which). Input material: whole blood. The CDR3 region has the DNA TGTGCCAGCTCACCGACCAGTAGCTCCGGGATTCGTACAGATACGCAGTATTTT. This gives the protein CASSPTSSSGIRTDTQYF.